This TCR beta chain was captured by sequencing in a study of blood T cell repertoires in COVID-19. The overall study: PBMCs, B-cell-depleted T cells, or T cells provided the cDNA or gDNA that made up the material.

Only a few counts were recorded for this clone. Losses at the gene ends were 9 bases for V and 0 bases for J; bases not matched to a gene: 4. This CDR3 has 14 residues. The germline V gene has CDR1 SNHLY and CDR2 FYNNEI. Under the authors' procedure: Counts of nucleated cells, estimated from reference gene primer amplification, were obtained. Repertoires were generated with immunoSEQ multiplex PCR, while TCRdb's copy carries only in-frame clones and drops some. The DNA was the basis for D and trimming; V, J and clone size are from that table. The data show approximately 150,000 clones, roughly nine tenths seen once.

This clonotype was sampled from a woman in her 70s with acute or convalescent COVID-19. Material: peripheral blood. This chain links TRBV2 with TRBJ2-2; TRBD2 aligns across 7 bases. Here the CDR3 reads CASREGANTGELFF. The CDR3 DNA follows: TGTGCCAGTAGGGAGGGTGCGAACACCGGGGAGCTGTTTTTT. Combining the CDR3 with reference TRBV2 and TRBJ2-2 gives the whole variable domain EPEVTQTPSHQVTQMGQEVILRCVPISNHLYFYWYRQILGQKVEFLVSFYNNEISEKSEIFDDQFSVERPDGSNFTLKIRSTKLEDSAMYFCASREGANTGELFFGEGSRLTVL.